The rows below give T cell receptor beta chains drawn from one sample of a study of T cells in Graves' hyperthyroidism and ophthalmopathy. Each CDR3 protein gets one entry after TCRdb re-called the multiplex PCR reads with MiXCR. The sample yields around 300,000 distinct CDR3 sequences, approximately 16% seen once. Sequencing input: blood. These TCRs come from a woman aged 45-59 years with Graves' hyperthyroidism that later progressed to Graves' ophthalmopathy. Both conserved end residues are part of each CDR3. D genes are given only for firm matches. Only some rows state a clone size, as once, few, many or a class for expanded clones.

size: few
J: TRBJ2-3
V: TRBV4-1
D: NA
CDR3: CASSIGRGGQDTQYF
DNA: TGCGCCAGCAGCATCGGTAGGGGGGGTCAAGATACGCAGTATTTT

size: many
J: TRBJ2-5
V: TRBV20-1
D: TRBD1
CDR3: CSVNRGKGQETQYF
DNA: TGCAGTGTGAACAGGGGGAAAGGACAGGAGACCCAGTACTTC

size: many
J: TRBJ1-2
V: TRBV20-1
D: NA
CDR3: CSAPDAGRANYGYTF
DNA: TGCAGTGCCCCGGACGCTGGGAGAGCTAACTATGGCTACACCTTC

size: many
J: TRBJ1-2
V: TRBV18
D: TRBD1
CDR3: CASSPPRTGMGYTF
DNA: TGTGCCAGCTCACCACCGAGGACAGGGATGGGCTACACCTTC

size: many
J: TRBJ1-3
V: TRBV2
D: NA
CDR3: CASSESGGNTIYF
DNA: TGTGCCAGCAGTGAATCAGGGGGAAACACCATATATTTT

size: many
J: TRBJ2-7
V: TRBV19
D: TRBD1
CDR3: CASSTPGQFSYEQYF
DNA: TGTGCCAGTAGTACCCCGGGACAGTTCTCCTACGAGCAGTACTTC

size: few
J: TRBJ2-7
V: TRBV4-1
D: TRBD1
CDR3: CASSQGDRSYEQYF
DNA: TGCGCCAGCAGCCAAGGGGACAGGTCCTACGAGCAGTACTTC

size: many
J: TRBJ2-1
V: TRBV7-9
D: NA
CDR3: CASSLQGRINEQFF
DNA: TGTGCCAGCAGCTTACAAGGAAGGATTAATGAGCAGTTCTTC

size: many
J: TRBJ2-3
V: TRBV5-1
D: NA
CDR3: CASSFSGIEDTQYF
DNA: TGCGCCAGCAGCTTCTCCGGGATTGAGGATACGCAGTATTTT

size: many
J: TRBJ2-7
V: TRBV28
D: NA
CDR3: CASSLVGTEQYF
DNA: TGTGCCAGCAGTTTGGTAGGGACCGAGCAGTACTTC

size: NA
J: TRBJ1-1
V: TRBV28
D: NA
CDR3: CASGVNTEAFF
DNA: TGTGCCTCCGGGGTGAACACTGAAGCTTTCTTT

size: NA
J: TRBJ2-5
V: TRBV19
D: TRBD2
CDR3: CASSIAGGRETQYF
DNA: TGTGCCAGTAGTATAGCTGGCGGGAGAGAGACCCAGTACTTC

size: many
J: TRBJ2-7
V: TRBV27
D: NA
CDR3: CASSFKDRGYEQYF
DNA: TGTGCCAGCAGTTTCAAAGACAGAGGGTACGAGCAGTACTTC

size: many
J: TRBJ2-1
V: TRBV11-1
D: NA
CDR3: CASSKMALSGEQFF
DNA: TGTGCCAGCAGCAAAATGGCCCTCTCGGGGGAGCAGTTCTTC

size: many
J: TRBJ2-1
V: TRBV7-9
D: NA
CDR3: CASSFEEDNEQFF
DNA: TGTGCCAGCAGCTTCGAGGAGGACAATGAGCAGTTCTTC

size: few
J: TRBJ2-1
V: TRBV6-1
D: NA
CDR3: CASRQLQDEQFF
DNA: TGTGCCAGCAGGCAACTACAGGATGAGCAGTTCTTC

size: many
J: TRBJ1-1
V: TRBV30
D: NA
CDR3: CAWSVQENTEAFF
DNA: TGTGCCTGGAGTGTACAGGAGAACACTGAAGCTTTCTTT

size: many
J: TRBJ2-7
V: TRBV7-9
D: NA
CDR3: CASSLVTAGYEQYF
DNA: TGTGCCAGCAGCTTAGTGACAGCCGGGTACGAGCAGTACTTC

size: few
J: TRBJ2-1
V: TRBV12-3/TRBV12-4
D: NA
CDR3: CASSFGSVENEQFF
DNA: TGTGCCAGCAGTTTTGGCTCGGTTGAGAATGAGCAGTTCTTC

size: NA
J: TRBJ2-7
V: TRBV6-1
D: NA
CDR3: CASRTLWVEQYF
DNA: TGTGCCAGCAGAACCCTATGGGTCGAGCAGTACTTC

size: many
J: TRBJ2-7
V: TRBV6-1
D: NA
CDR3: CASRDLGPLGEQYF
DNA: TGTGCCAGCAGGGACCTAGGGCCCTTGGGCGAGCAGTACTTC

size: many
J: TRBJ1-2
V: TRBV29-1
D: TRBD1
CDR3: CSGRTGRYGYTF
DNA: TGCAGCGGACGGACAGGGCGGTATGGCTACACCTTC

size: many
J: TRBJ2-3
V: TRBV20-1
D: TRBD2
CDR3: CSAPGTTPTDTQYF
DNA: TGCAGTGCTCCGGGGACTACCCCCACAGATACGCAGTATTTT

size: few
J: TRBJ2-7
V: TRBV5-6
D: NA
CDR3: CASSSAGARSPYEQYF
DNA: TGTGCCAGCAGCTCGGCCGGGGCGCGATCTCCCTACGAGCAGTACTTC

size: many
J: TRBJ1-1
V: TRBV5-1
D: NA
CDR3: CASKGDPNTEAFF
DNA: TGCGCCAGCAAGGGAGACCCGAACACTGAAGCTTTCTTT

size: many
J: TRBJ1-6
V: TRBV6-1
D: NA
CDR3: CASSQENNSPLHF
DNA: TGTGCCAGCAGTCAGGAGAATAATTCACCCCTCCACTTT

size: many
J: TRBJ1-6
V: TRBV11-2
D: NA
CDR3: CASSLPGQVSPLHF
DNA: TGTGCCAGCAGCTTACCGGGACAAGTTTCACCCCTCCACTTT

size: NA
J: TRBJ2-5
V: TRBV4-1
D: NA
CDR3: CASSHLYLSRGQSKETQYF
DNA: TGCGCCAGCAGCCATCTATACCTCAGTCGGGGCCAGTCAAAAGAGACCCAGTACTTC

size: NA
J: TRBJ2-7
V: TRBV6-2/TRBV6-3
D: NA
CDR3: CASSVDTYEQYF
DNA: TGTGCCAGCAGTGTGGACACTTACGAGCAGTACTTC

size: NA
J: TRBJ1-2
V: TRBV9
D: NA
CDR3: CASSLYLTTGYGYTF
DNA: TGTGCCAGCAGCCTCTATCTCACAACCGGCTATGGCTACACCTTC

size: many
J: TRBJ2-1
V: TRBV20-1
D: TRBD2
CDR3: CSASGREGNEQFF
DNA: TGCAGTGCTAGCGGGCGGGAGGGTAATGAGCAGTTCTTC

size: few
J: TRBJ2-5
V: TRBV6-5
D: NA
CDR3: CASSYRQGLETQYF
DNA: TGTGCCAGCAGTTACCGGCAGGGCTTAGAGACCCAGTACTTC

size: many
J: TRBJ1-5
V: TRBV6-1
D: TRBD1
CDR3: CASSPDRDRGGQPQHF
DNA: TGTGCCAGCAGTCCTGACCGGGACAGGGGCGGCCAGCCCCAGCATTTT

size: many
J: TRBJ1-6
V: TRBV3-1
D: NA
CDR3: CASSQWGYNSPLHF
DNA: TGTGCCAGCAGCCAGTGGGGCTATAATTCACCCCTCCACTTT

size: NA
J: TRBJ2-2
V: TRBV6-5
D: NA
CDR3: CASSYRGNTGELFF
DNA: TGTGCCAGCAGTTACAGGGGGAACACCGGGGAGCTGTTTTTT

size: many
J: TRBJ2-5
V: TRBV18
D: TRBD1
CDR3: CASSPRQGGAEETQYF
DNA: TGTGCCAGCTCACCACGACAGGGGGGCGCGGAAGAGACCCAGTACTTC

size: many
J: TRBJ2-6
V: TRBV4-1
D: TRBD2
CDR3: CASSSRSGASGANVLTF
DNA: TGCGCCAGCAGCTCACGTAGCGGGGCGTCTGGGGCCAACGTCCTGACTTTC

size: many
J: TRBJ2-2
V: TRBV14
D: NA
CDR3: CASSQGAYTGELFF
DNA: TGTGCCAGCAGCCAAGGGGCGTACACCGGGGAGCTGTTTTTT

size: few
J: TRBJ2-2
V: TRBV20-1
D: NA
CDR3: CSARDRGRYTGELFF
DNA: TGCAGTGCTAGAGATCGGGGTCGATACACCGGGGAGCTGTTTTTT

size: many
J: TRBJ1-1
V: TRBV5-1
D: TRBD1
CDR3: CASSLSGGPEGTEAFF
DNA: TGCGCCAGCAGCTTGTCAGGGGGACCAGAAGGGACTGAAGCTTTCTTT

size: NA
J: TRBJ2-2
V: TRBV15
D: NA
CDR3: CATSRGLLRLNTGELFF
DNA: TGTGCCACCAGCAGGGGGTTACTGCGGTTGAACACCGGGGAGCTGTTTTTT

size: many
J: TRBJ2-7
V: TRBV27
D: NA
CDR3: CASRQDRYSYEQYF
DNA: TGTGCCAGCAGACAGGACAGATACTCCTACGAGCAGTACTTC

size: NA
J: TRBJ2-7
V: TRBV20-1
D: NA
CDR3: CSAATDEQYF
DNA: TGCAGTGCCGCCACCGACGAGCAGTACTTC

size: many
J: TRBJ2-3
V: TRBV3-1
D: NA
CDR3: CASREFHTDTQYF
DNA: TGTGCCAGTCGGGAGTTCCACACAGATACGCAGTATTTT

size: many
J: TRBJ2-7
V: TRBV7-9
D: NA
CDR3: CASSLAHLTSLSSYEQYF
DNA: TGTGCCAGCAGCTTAGCGCATTTAACTAGCCTGAGCTCCTACGAGCAGTACTTC